This is a list of T cell receptor beta chains from one sample in a study of PD-1 blockade in classical Hodgkin lymphoma. The table came from immunoSEQ multiplex PCR; TCRdb's copy has only in-frame clones and leaves some out. Among about 94,000 clones, 80% to 90% were seen once, and the ten largest hold approximately 12%. The material was peripheral blood mononuclear cells (PBMCs), obtained before the second cycle of nivolumab. The receptors derive from a human donor with classical Hodgkin lymphoma. CDR3s include the opening cysteine and the closing phenylalanine or tryptophan. D genes are given only for firm matches. Only some rows state a clone size, as once, few, many or a class for expanded clones.

>TRBJ2-3|TRBV6-1|-|-
TGTGCCAGCAGTTTCCCAGATACGCAGTATTTT
CASSFPDTQYF
>TRBJ2-7|TRBV6-1|-|-
TGTGCCACCAACAGGTACTCCTACGAGCAGTACTTC
CATNRYSYEQYF
>TRBJ2-2|TRBV5-6|TRBD1|-
TGTGCCAGCAGCTTGGGACAGGGGGGTCTCACCGGGGAGCTGTTTTTT
CASSLGQGGLTGELFF
>TRBJ1-1|TRBV6-1|-|-
TGTGCCAGCAGTGAATGGTGGGGGTCCACTGAAGCTTTCTTT
CASSEWWGSTEAFF
>TRBJ2-5|TRBV27|TRBD2|-
TGTGCCAGCAGTTTAAGGCCAGCGGGATCGCAGGAGACCCAGTACTTC
CASSLRPAGSQETQYF
>TRBJ2-1|TRBV6-1|-|-
TGTGCCAGCAACGACTTGGGAGCGGGCAATGAGCAGTTCTTC
CASNDLGAGNEQFF
>TRBJ1-5|TRBV21-1|-|-
TGTGCCAGCAGCCGCAGACAGGGGTCCCCGGGTAATCAGCCCCAGCATTTT
CASSRRQGSPGNQPQHF
>TRBJ2-3|TRBV6-1|-|once
TGTGCCAGCAGTGAAGCGGGCCCAGATACGCAGTATTTT
CASSEAGPDTQYF
>TRBJ2-5|TRBV6-1|TRBD2|-
TGTGCCAGCAGTGGGGTTCTAAGTGCGGGAGATTTAGAGACCCAGTACTTC
CASSGVLSAGDLETQYF
>TRBJ2-7|TRBV28|TRBD1|-
TGTGCCAGCAGTTCCAAGGGGGCCCACTTGACCTACGAGCAGTACTTC
CASSSKGAHLTYEQYF
>TRBJ1-1|TRBV6-5|TRBD1|-
TGTGCCAGCAGCAGGGACAGCAGCACTGAAGCTTTCTTT
CASSRDSSTEAFF
>TRBJ2-7|TRBV30|-|-
TGTGCCTGGAGTGTATCAGGTGAGGTCGAGCAGTACTTC
CAWSVSGEVEQYF
>TRBJ1-2|TRBV27|-|-
TGTGCCAGCAGTCCAGGGTGGGCCGGGGGTGGCTACACCTTC
CASSPGWAGGGYTF
>TRBJ2-3|TRBV14|TRBD2|-
TGTGCCAGCAGCCAAGTTAGCGGGGGCGGGCAGTATTTT
CASSQVSGGGQYF
>TRBJ2-5|TRBV5-1|-|-
TGCGCCAGCAGCTTGGGACATGTTGAGACCCAGTACTTC
CASSLGHVETQYF
>TRBJ2-3|TRBV28|TRBD2|once
TGTGCCAGCAGTTTAGGGACTAGCGTGACAGATACGCAGTATTTT
CASSLGTSVTDTQYF
>TRBJ2-5|TRBV7-9|-|-
TGTGCCAGCAGCTTGTTGAGTGTCATCCAGTACTTC
CASSLLSVIQYF
>TRBJ2-7|TRBV19|TRBD1|-
TGTGCCAGTAGTACGACAGGGGATCCCTCCTACGAGCAGTACTTC
CASSTTGDPSYEQYF
>TRBJ2-7|TRBV27|-|once
TGTGCCAGCAGTTTCAGGGCAGCCTCCTACGAGCAGTACTTC
CASSFRAASYEQYF
>TRBJ2-5|TRBV30|-|-
TGTGCCTGGTCTCGAGAGACCCAGTACTTC
CAWSRETQYF
>TRBJ2-7|TRBV28|-|-
TGTGCCAGCAGTAGATATCTGGGGGGGCAGGAGCAGTACTTC
CASSRYLGGQEQYF
>TRBJ1-2|TRBV6-1|-|-
TGTGCCAGCAGTGTCCACACCGGGACCACTGTCTATGGCTACACCTTC
CASSVHTGTTVYGYTF
>TRBJ2-7|TRBV11-2|TRBD2|-
TGTGCCAGCAGCTTAGATCGGGGACTAGGGTACGAGCAGTACTTC
CASSLDRGLGYEQYF
>TRBJ2-7|TRBV7-9|-|-
TGTGCCAGCAGCTTCGGGCCATGGGAGCAGTACTTC
CASSFGPWEQYF
>TRBJ1-2|TRBV19|-|once
TGTGCCAGTAGATACAAACCCTTCGACTGGGGTTATGGCTACACCTTC
CASRYKPFDWGYGYTF
>TRBJ1-4|TRBV18|-|-
TGTGCCAGCTCACCGTCGGGGGCCGGAACGGGCGAAAAACTGTTTTTT
CASSPSGAGTGEKLFF
>TRBJ2-3|TRBV12-5|TRBD2|-
TGTGCTAGTGGTCCCGGGACTAGCCCCACAGATACGCAGTATTTT
CASGPGTSPTDTQYF
>TRBJ2-3|TRBV28|-|-
TGTGCCAGCAGCCCCCGTGCTAGTGGGTTGACAACAGATACGCAGTATTTT
CASSPRASGLTTDTQYF
>TRBJ1-5|TRBV19|-|few
TGTGCCAGTACTGATACGTTCGGGACGCGGAGTCGGAGCAATCAGCCCCAGCATTTT
CASTDTFGTRSRSNQPQHF
>TRBJ2-1|TRBV20-1|-|-
TGCAGTGCTAGTGCGGATGAGCAGTTCTTC
CSASADEQFF
>TRBJ2-7|TRBV28|-|-
TGTGCCAGCAGTTGGGACCGGGAGACAGGGAGCTCCTACGAGCAGTACTTC
CASSWDRETGSSYEQYF
>TRBJ2-7|TRBV9|TRBD2|once
TGTGCCAGCAGCGCAGAGGGGACTAGCAGCTACGAGCAGTACTTC
CASSAEGTSSYEQYF
>TRBJ2-7|TRBV21-1|-|-
TGTGCCAGCAGCAAAGGGGGCGGGAGAGTACACGAGCAGTACTTC
CASSKGGGRVHEQYF
>TRBJ2-7|TRBV5-4|-|-
TGTGCCAGCAGCTTGGATCAGGCCACCTACGAGCAGTACTTC
CASSLDQATYEQYF
>TRBJ1-1|TRBV5-4|TRBD1|-
TGTGCCAGCAGCTTGGCAGGGGGCCTGACTGAAGCTTTCTTT
CASSLAGGLTEAFF
>TRBJ2-1|TRBV28|-|-
TGTGCCAGCAGTTTAGACAGCAGGAATGAGCAGTTCTTC
CASSLDSRNEQFF
>TRBJ2-2|TRBV7-9|TRBD2|-
TGTGCCAGCAGCTTAGCGCACCTAGCGGGAGCACTGGGTACCGGGGAGCTGTTTTTT
CASSLAHLAGALGTGELFF
>TRBJ1-1|TRBV29-1|-|-
TGCAGCGTTGCTGGATCCCAAACAGGGTACAAGGAAGCTTTCTTT
CSVAGSQTGYKEAFF
>TRBJ2-1|TRBV28|TRBD2|-
TGTGCCAGCAGCCCGGGACTAGCGGGGGTTGAGCAGTTCTTC
CASSPGLAGVEQFF
>TRBJ1-1|TRBV27|-|-
TGTGCCAGCAGTTTATCCCATCGAAGGGAGATGAACACTGAAGCTTTCTTT
CASSLSHRREMNTEAFF
>TRBJ2-3|TRBV9|TRBD2|-
TGTGCCAGCAGCCCCCGACTAGCGGGCACAGATACGCAGTATTTT
CASSPRLAGTDTQYF